The entry below describes one T cell receptor (beta chain). What it binds is not known. The data were taken from a study of T cell repertoires in cytomegalovirus infection. Notes on the study in general: Summed frequency of public TCR beta families distinguished CMV carriers with the relevant HLA. What dominated the ex vivo response were HLA-C-restricted CMV-specific TCR beta clonotypes.

TCRdb called the reads again in MiXCR, with one record for every CDR3 protein. The sample holds roughly 68,000 distinct CDR3 sequences; 20% are singletons and the top ten take roughly 73%. The CDR3 has 15 residues. V lost 7 bases to trimming and J lost 0 bases; unmatched junction nucleotides: 7. Germline V gene lookup returns CDR1 SNHLY and CDR2 FYNNEI. The chain carries TRBV2 and TRBJ1-1, with 8 bases aligning to TRBD1. The sequence derives from a human donor in good health (CMV status not recorded). Some clones in this sample may be carry-over from other donors' samples. The starting material was CD8+ T cells from cultured PBMCs, obtained from culture after CMV antigen stimulation. The CDR3 protein is CASIIPRGLNTEAFF. The CDR3 bases are TGTGCCAGCATCATCCCCAGGGGGCTGAACACTGAAGCTTTCTTT.